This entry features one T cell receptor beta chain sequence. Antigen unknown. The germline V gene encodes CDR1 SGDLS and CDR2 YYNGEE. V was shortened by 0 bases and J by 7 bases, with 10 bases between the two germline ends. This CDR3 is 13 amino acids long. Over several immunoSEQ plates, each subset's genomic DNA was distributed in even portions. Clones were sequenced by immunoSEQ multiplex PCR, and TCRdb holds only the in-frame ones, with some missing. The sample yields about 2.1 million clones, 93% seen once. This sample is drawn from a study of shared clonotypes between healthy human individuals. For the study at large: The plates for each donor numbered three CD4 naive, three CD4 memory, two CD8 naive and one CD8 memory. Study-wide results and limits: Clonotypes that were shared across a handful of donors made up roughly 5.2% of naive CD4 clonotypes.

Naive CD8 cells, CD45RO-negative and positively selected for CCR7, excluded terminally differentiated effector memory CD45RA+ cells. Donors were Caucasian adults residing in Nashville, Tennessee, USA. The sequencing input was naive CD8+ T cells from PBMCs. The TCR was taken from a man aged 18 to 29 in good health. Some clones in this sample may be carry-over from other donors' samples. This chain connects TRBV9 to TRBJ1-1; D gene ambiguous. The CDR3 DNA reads TGTGCCAGCAGCGTAGGGCAGGCCGGTGAAGCTTTCTTT. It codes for CASSVGQAGEAFF.